This TCR beta chain was retrieved from a study of shared clonotypes between healthy human individuals. As defined, naive CD8 cells were CD45RO-negative and positively selected for CCR7, with terminally differentiated effector memory CD45RA+ cells excluded. Method: immunoSEQ multiplex PCR; TCRdb's copy keeps in-frame clones and lacks some. The sample holds about 1.9 million clones; around 93% are singletons and the top ten take approximately 1.7%. This CDR3 is built from 13 residues. V was trimmed by 6 bases and J by 8 bases, leaving 16 bases between them. CDR1 and CDR2 (germline): MDHEN, SYDVKM. Material: naive CD8+ T cells from PBMCs. The receptor's source is a man younger than 30 in good health. Some clones in this sample may be carry-over from other donors' samples. The chain couples TRBV28 to TRBJ1-1; D ambiguous. Written as DNA, the CDR3 is TGTGCCAGCAGCACGACCTGGTTAGTGGAAGCTTTCTTT. Translated: CASSTTWLVEAFF.